What follows is one T cell receptor beta chain and its context. Antigen specificity is unknown. CDR1 MGHRA and CDR2 YSYEKL come from the germline V gene. The CDR3 contains 20 residues. Germline trimming cut 1 base from V and 0 bases from J; bases unmatched to any gene: 13. These data originate in a study of human T cells and chemical hapten exposure. Study-wide points: Expanded TCR counts at PT1 were positively correlated with the patch test score. Alopecia in all donors means immunity may differ from healthy individuals.

Time point described: patch test 3, about 24 weeks after DPC sensitization. The treatment denotes: therapeutic diphenylcyclopropenone sensitization with weekly scalp DPC. Per the study methods: Sample TCR totals centred on a median of about 100,000, ranging roughly 20,000 to 750,000. TCRdb reprocessed the RACE reads with MiXCR, giving one entry per CDR3 protein. The V and J calls were determined by TCRdb, not by the authors. The profile shows roughly 64,000 distinct CDR3 sequences, about 10% of them singletons. The receptor's source is a woman in her twenties or thirties with alopecia areata. Some clones in this sample may be carry-over from other donors' samples. The gene calls are TRBV4-1 and TRBJ2-1, with 9 nucleotides matching TRBD2. This material consisted of whole blood, taken in connection with sensitization to the hapten diphenylcyclopropenone (DPC). The CDR3: CASSQVPGTSRRSSYNEQFF. Written as DNA, the CDR3 is TGCGCCAGCAGCCAAGTCCCTGGGACTAGCAGGAGGAGCTCCTACAATGAGCAGTTCTTC.